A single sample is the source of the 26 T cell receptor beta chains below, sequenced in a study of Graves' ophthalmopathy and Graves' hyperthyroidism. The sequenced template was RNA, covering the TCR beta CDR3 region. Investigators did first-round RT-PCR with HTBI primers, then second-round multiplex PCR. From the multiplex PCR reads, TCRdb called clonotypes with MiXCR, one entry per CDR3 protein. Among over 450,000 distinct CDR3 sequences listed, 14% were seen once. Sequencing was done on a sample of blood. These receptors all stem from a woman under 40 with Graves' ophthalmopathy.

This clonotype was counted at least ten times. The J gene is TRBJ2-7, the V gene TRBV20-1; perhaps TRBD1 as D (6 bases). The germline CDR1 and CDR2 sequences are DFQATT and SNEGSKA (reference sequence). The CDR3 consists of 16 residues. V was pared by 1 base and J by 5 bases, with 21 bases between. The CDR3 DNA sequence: TGCAGTGCTAGAGTCCCGTTAGGGGGAAGAGTCAACGAGCAGTACTTC. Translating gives CSARVPLGGRVNEQYF.

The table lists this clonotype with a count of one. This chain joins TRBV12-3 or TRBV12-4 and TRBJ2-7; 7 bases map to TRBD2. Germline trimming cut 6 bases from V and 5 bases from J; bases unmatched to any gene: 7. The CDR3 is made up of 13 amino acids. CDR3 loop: CASRDGGRNEQYF. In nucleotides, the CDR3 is TGTGCCAGCAGGGACGGGGGGAGGAACGAGCAGTACTTC.

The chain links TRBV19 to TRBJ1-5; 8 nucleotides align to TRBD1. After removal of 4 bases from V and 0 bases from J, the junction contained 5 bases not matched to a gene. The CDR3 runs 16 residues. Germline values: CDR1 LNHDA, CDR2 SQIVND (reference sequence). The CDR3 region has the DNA TGTGCCAGTAGTACTCAGACAGGGGATAGCAATCAGCCCCAGCATTTT. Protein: CASSTQTGDSNQPQHF.

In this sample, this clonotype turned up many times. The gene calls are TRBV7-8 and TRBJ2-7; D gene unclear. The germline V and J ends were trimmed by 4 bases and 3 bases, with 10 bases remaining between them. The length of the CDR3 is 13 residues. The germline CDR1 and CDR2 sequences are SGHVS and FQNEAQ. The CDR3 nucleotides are TGTGCCAGCAGCTCCAGGTGGAACTACGAGCAGTACTTC. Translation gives CASSSRWNYEQYF.

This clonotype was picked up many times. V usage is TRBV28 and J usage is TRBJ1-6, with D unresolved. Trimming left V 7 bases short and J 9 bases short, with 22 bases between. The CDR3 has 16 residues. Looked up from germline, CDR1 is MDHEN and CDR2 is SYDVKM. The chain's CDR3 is CASNSSPGIFTSPLHF. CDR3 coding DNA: TGTGCCAGCAATTCCTCGCCAGGCATTTTTACTTCACCCCTCCACTTT.

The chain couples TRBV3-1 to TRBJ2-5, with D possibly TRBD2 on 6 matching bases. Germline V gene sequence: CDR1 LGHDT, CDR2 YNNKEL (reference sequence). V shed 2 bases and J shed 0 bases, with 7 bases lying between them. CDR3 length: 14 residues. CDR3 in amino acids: CASSQRRDQETQYF. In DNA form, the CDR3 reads TGTGCCAGCAGCCAAAGGAGGGACCAAGAGACCCAGTACTTC.

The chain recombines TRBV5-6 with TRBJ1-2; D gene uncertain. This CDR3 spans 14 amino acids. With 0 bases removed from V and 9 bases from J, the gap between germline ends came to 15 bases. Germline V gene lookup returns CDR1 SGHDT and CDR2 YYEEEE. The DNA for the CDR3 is TGTGCCAGCAGCTTGGTAGTGGATGGCTCCAGCTACACCTTC. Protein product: CASSLVVDGSSYTF.

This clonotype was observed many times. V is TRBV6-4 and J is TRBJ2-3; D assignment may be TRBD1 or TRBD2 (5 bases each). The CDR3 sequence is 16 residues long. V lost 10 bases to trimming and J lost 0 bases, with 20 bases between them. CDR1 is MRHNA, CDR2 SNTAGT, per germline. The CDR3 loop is CATTLGVEVSTDTQYF. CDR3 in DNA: TGTGCCACCACACTGGGGGTTGAAGTTAGCACAGATACGCAGTATTTT.

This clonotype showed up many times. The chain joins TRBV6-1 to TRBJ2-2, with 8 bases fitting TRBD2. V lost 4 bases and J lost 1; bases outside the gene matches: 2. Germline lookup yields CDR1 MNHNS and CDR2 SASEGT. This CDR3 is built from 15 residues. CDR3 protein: CASSVREGNTGELFF. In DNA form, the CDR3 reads TGTGCCAGCAGTGTACGGGAGGGGAACACCGGGGAGCTGTTTTTT.

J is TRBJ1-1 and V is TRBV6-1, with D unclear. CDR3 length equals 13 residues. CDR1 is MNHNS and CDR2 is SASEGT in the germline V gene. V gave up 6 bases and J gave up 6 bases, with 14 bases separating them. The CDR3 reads CASSPQEAAEAFF. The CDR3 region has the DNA TGTGCCAGCAGCCCCCAAGAGGCGGCTGAAGCTTTCTTT.

Here the CDR3 DNA reads TGTGCCAGCAGTAGCCGGGACGCGGGGTTTCGGGCCAAAAACATTCAGTACTTC. It specifies CASSSRDAGFRAKNIQYF. V and J are TRBV6-1 and TRBJ2-4, with D perhaps TRBD2 (6 bases). Germline V CDR1 and CDR2: MNHNS, SASEGT. V was shortened by 5 bases and J by 1 base, with 21 bases between the two germline ends. This CDR3 comprises 18 residues.

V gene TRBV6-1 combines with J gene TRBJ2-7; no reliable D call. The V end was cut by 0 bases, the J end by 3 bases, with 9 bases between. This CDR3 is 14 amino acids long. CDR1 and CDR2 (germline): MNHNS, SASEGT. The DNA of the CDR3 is TGTGCCAGCAGTGAAGCCGGGTCGGACTACGAGCAGTACTTC. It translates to CASSEAGSDYEQYF.

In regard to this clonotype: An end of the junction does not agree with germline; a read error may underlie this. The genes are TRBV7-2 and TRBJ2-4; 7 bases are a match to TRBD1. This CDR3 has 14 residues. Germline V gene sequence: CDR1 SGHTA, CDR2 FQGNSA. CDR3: CASSDRVAKNIKYF. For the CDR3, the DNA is TGTGCCAGCAGCGACAGGGTAGCCAAAAACATTAAGTACTTC.

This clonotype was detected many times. DNA of the CDR3: TGTGCCAGCAGTGAACAAGCTAGCGGGGAGCTGTTTTTT. Its translation: CASSEQASGELFF. The V call is TRBV6-1, the J call TRBJ2-2; D gene uncertain. The CDR3 is 13 amino acids. Germline-derived CDR1 and CDR2 are MNHNS and SASEGT. Trimming pared 2 bases from V and 7 bases from J, leaving 8 bases between.

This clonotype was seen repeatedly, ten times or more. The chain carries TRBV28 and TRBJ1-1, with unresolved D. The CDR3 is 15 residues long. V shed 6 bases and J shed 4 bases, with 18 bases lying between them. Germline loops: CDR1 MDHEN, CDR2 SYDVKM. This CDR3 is CASRSQKGSGTEAFF. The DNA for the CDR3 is TGTGCCAGCAGATCTCAAAAGGGTAGTGGCACTGAAGCTTTCTTT.

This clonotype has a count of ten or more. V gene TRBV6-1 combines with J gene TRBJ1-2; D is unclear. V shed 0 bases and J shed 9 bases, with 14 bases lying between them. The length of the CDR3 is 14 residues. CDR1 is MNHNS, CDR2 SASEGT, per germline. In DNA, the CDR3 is TGTGCCAGCAGTGAAGCTCCCCTCCTGGGCCGCTACACCTTC. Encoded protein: CASSEAPLLGRYTF.

The DNA of the CDR3 is TGTGCCAGCAGTGTCGCAGGTCCCAGGTACTCCTACGAGCAGTACTTC. Protein product: CASSVAGPRYSYEQYF. This chain joins TRBV2 and TRBJ2-7; D gene uncertain. The CDR3 is 16 amino acids. The V and J ends lost 4 bases and 0 bases respectively, with 16 bases between them. The germline V gene encodes CDR1 SNHLY and CDR2 FYNNEI. Supplemented by reference TRBV2 and TRBJ2-7, the full variable domain reads EPEVTQTPSHQVTQMGQEVILRCVPISNHLYFYWYRQILGQKVEFLVSFYNNEISEKSEIFDDQFSVERPDGSNFTLKIRSTKLEDSAMYFCASSVAGPRYSYEQYFGPGTRLTVT.

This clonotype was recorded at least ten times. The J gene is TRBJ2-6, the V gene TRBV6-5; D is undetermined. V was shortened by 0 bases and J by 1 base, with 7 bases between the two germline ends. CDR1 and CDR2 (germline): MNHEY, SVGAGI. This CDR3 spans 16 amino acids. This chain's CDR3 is CASSYSAWSGANVLTF. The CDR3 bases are TGTGCCAGCAGTTACTCGGCTTGGTCTGGGGCCAACGTCCTGACTTTC.

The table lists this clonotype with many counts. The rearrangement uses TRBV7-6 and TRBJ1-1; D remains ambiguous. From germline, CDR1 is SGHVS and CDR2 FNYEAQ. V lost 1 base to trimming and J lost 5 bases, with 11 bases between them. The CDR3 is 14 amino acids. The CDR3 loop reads CASSLGRRKTEAFF. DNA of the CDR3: TGTGCCAGCAGCTTAGGCAGGCGAAAAACTGAAGCTTTCTTT.

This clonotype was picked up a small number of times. DNA of the CDR3: TGTGCCAGCAGTTGGAAACCTGGGGTCACTGAAGCTTTCTTT. It encodes CASSWKPGVTEAFF. The chain carries TRBV6-2 or TRBV6-3 and TRBJ1-1, with D uncertain. This CDR3 is 14 amino acids long. Between the trimmed V and J ends, which lost 4 bases and 4 bases, there was a span of 13 bases. Germline assignment: CDR1 MNHEY and CDR2 SVGEGT.

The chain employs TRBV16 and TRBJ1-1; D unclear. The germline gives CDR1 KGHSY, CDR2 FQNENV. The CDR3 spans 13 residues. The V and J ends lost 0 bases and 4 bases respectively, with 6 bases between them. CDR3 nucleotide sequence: TGTGCCAGCAGCCAATCATGGGGCACTGAAGCTTTCTTT. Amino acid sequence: CASSQSWGTEAFF.

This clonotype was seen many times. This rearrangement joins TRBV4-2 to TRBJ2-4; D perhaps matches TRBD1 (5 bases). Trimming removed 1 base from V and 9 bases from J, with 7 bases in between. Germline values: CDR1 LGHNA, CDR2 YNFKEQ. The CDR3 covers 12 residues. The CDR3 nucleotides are TGTGCCAGCAGCCAAGGGGGCGCCATTCAGTACTTC. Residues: CASSQGGAIQYF.

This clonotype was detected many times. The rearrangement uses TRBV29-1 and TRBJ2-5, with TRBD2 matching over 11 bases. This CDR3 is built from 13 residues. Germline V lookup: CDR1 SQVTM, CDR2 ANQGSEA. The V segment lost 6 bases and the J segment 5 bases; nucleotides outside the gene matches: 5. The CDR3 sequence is CSVDGLAGETQYF. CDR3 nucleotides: TGCAGCGTGGACGGACTAGCGGGCGAGACCCAGTACTTC.

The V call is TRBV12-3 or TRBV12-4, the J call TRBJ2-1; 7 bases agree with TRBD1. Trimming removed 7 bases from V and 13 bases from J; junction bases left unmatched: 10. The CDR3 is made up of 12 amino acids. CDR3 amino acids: CASTIATGPQFF. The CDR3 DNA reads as TGTGCCAGCACTATAGCGACAGGGCCTCAGTTCTTC.

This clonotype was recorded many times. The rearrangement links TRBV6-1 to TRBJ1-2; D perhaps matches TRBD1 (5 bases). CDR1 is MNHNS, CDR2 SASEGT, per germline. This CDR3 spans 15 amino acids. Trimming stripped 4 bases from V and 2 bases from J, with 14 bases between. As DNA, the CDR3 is TGTGCCAGCAGTGTCGAAGGGGTGGGCAACTATGGCTACACCTTC. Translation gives CASSVEGVGNYGYTF.

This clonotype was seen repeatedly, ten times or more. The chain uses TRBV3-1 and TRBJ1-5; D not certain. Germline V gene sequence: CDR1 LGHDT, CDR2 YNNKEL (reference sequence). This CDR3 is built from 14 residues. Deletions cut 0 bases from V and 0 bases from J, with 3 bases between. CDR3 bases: TGTGCCAGCAGCCAAGAAAATAGCAATCAGCCCCAGCATTTT. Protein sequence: CASSQENSNQPQHF. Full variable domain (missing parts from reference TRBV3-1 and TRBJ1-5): DTAVSQTPKYLVTQMGNDKSIKCEQNLGHDTMYWYKQDSKKFLKIMFSYNNKELIINETVPNRFSPKSPDKAHLNLHINSLELGDSAVYFCASSQENSNQPQHFGDGTRLSIL.